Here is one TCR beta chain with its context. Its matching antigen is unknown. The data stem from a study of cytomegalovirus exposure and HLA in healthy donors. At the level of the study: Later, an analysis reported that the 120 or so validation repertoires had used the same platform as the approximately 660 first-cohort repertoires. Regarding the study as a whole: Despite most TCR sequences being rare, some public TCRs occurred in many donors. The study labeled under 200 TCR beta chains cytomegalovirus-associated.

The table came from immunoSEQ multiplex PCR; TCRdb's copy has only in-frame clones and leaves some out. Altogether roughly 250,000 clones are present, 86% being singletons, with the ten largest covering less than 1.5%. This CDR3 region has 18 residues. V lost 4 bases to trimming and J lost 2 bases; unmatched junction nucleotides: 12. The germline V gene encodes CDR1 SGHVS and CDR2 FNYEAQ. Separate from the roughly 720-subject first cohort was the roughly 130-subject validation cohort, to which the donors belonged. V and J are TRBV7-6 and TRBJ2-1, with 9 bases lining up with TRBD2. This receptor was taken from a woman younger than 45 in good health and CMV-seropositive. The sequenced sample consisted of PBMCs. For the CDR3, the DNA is TGTGCCAGCAGCTCCCGGGTCTCTAGCGGGACCCCCTACAATGAGCAGTTCTTC. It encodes CASSSRVSSGTPYNEQFF.